The 7 T cell receptor beta chains below all came from one sample that was sequenced in a study of cytomegalovirus exposure and HLA in healthy donors. The study ran its PCR with 60 Vbeta and 13 Jbeta primers. Sequenced by immunoSEQ multiplex PCR; TCRdb stores in-frame clones only, minus some. The sample records some 120,000 clones, approximately 81% being singletons. The material sequenced was PBMCs. These receptor sequences come from a man aged 18 to 29 in good health and CMV-seronegative.

The chain carries TRBV10-3 and TRBJ1-3; D may be TRBD1 (5 bases). The CDR3 contains 16 residues. V lost 4 bases and J 4 bases, leaving 17 bases between the germline ends. The germline V gene has CDR1 ENHRY and CDR2 SYGVKD. This CDR3 reads CAISAGVNSLGNTIYF. CDR3 coding DNA: TGTGCCATCAGTGCGGGGGTGAATTCTCTAGGAAACACCATATATTTT.

A single count supports this clone. This chain connects TRBV6-4 to TRBJ1-4; a possible D gene is TRBD1 (5 bases). V was shortened by 4 bases and J by 2 bases, with 17 bases between the two germline ends. There are 17 residues in the CDR3. The germline CDR1 and CDR2 sequences are MRHNA and SNTAGT. CDR3 protein: CASSGRGREVTNEKLFF. DNA for the CDR3: TGTGCCAGCAGTGGGAGGGGCAGGGAAGTGACTAATGAAAAACTGTTTTTT.

This clone was seen a handful of times. The chain is built from TRBV6-5 and TRBJ1-2, with 9 bases aligning to TRBD1. The CDR3 consists of 13 residues. With V trimmed by 6 bases and J by 5 bases, 4 bases remained unmatched. The germline V gene has CDR1 MNHEY and CDR2 SVGAGI. The CDR3 loop is CASRTTGGYGYTF. The CDR3 DNA reads TGTGCCAGCAGAACGACAGGGGGATATGGCTACACCTTC.

This clone came up a few times. The chain carries TRBV10-3 and TRBJ1-4, with 7 bases matching TRBD1. Germline V gene data show CDR1 as ENHRY and CDR2 as SYGVKD. The CDR3 extends over 13 amino acids. V gave up 7 bases and J gave up 8 bases; unmatched junction bases: 7. CDR3: CAIKGTVEEKLFF. In nucleotides, the CDR3 is TGTGCCATCAAAGGGACAGTGGAAGAAAAACTGTTTTTT.

The chain uses TRBV6-5 and TRBJ2-3; 7 bases map to TRBD2. J gave up 4 bases and V 6 bases, and 7 bases lay outside the gene matches. This CDR3 region has 14 residues. CDR1 is MNHEY, CDR2 SVGAGI, per germline. The CDR3 bases are TGTGCCAGCAGATTGGGGGGAGGGTCAGATACGCAGTATTTT. This codes for CASRLGGGSDTQYF.

This clone was seen just once. This rearrangement joins TRBV2 to TRBJ2-1, with TRBD2 matching 11 bases. Germline V lookup: CDR1 SNHLY, CDR2 FYNNEI. The CDR3 covers 17 residues. V was pared by 6 bases and J by 0 bases, with 7 bases of the junction left unmatched. The CDR3 nucleotides are TGTGCCAGCAGAGCCACCGGGACTAGCGGCTCCTACAATGAGCAGTTCTTC. It codes for CASRATGTSGSYNEQFF.

The table lists this clone with a few counts. In nucleotides, the CDR3 is TGCGCCAGCAGCTCGGACACCCAAGAGACCCAGTACTTC. This codes for CASSSDTQETQYF. V gene TRBV5-1 combines with J gene TRBJ2-5, with D perhaps TRBD1 (5 bases). The CDR3 spans 13 residues. Trimming left V 3 bases short and J 1 base short, with 7 bases between. Per germline, CDR1 SGHRS and CDR2 YFSETQ.